The 16 T cell receptor beta chains below were found in one sample sequenced in a study of blood T cell repertoires in COVID-19. The method was immunoSEQ multiplex PCR; TCRdb's version includes in-frame clones alone and lacks a portion of them. Of approximately 250,000 clones detected, about nine tenths appear once; the ten largest clones hold approximately 9%. The specimen was peripheral blood. These receptors originate from a man in his forties with active or convalescent COVID-19.

The V call is TRBV6-1, the J call TRBJ2-7; 11 bases are a match to TRBD2. Trimming removed 1 base from V and 4 bases from J; junction bases left unmatched: 3. CDR3 size: 15 residues. Germline V gene lookup returns CDR1 MNHNS and CDR2 SASEGT. Written as DNA, the CDR3 is TGTGCCAGCAGTGAAGTAGCGGGGGGGAGGTACGAGCAGTACTTC. This gives the protein CASSEVAGGRYEQYF.

V gene TRBV11-3 combines with J gene TRBJ2-2, with D possibly being TRBD1 (5 bases). Trimming cost V 4 bases and J 3 bases, with 12 bases left between them. From germline, CDR1 is SGHNT and CDR2 YENEEA. CDR3 length equals 15 residues. The CDR3 loop is CASSSQGPYTGELFF. The CDR3 DNA reads as TGTGCCAGCAGCTCCCAGGGTCCATACACCGGGGAGCTGTTTTTT.

This clone showed up just once. J is TRBJ2-1 and V is TRBV11-3; 12 bases align to TRBD1. This CDR3 region has 16 residues. CDR1 is SGHNT, CDR2 YENEEA, per germline. Germline trimming cut 1 base from V and 9 bases from J; bases unmatched to any gene: 7. The chain's CDR3 is CASSLVGTGGFGEQFF. The CDR3 nucleotides are TGTGCCAGCAGCTTAGTCGGGACAGGGGGCTTCGGTGAGCAGTTCTTC.

The gene calls are TRBV6-5 and TRBJ1-1; D gene unclear. The ends were cut back, 0 bases at V and 5 bases at J, with 10 bases in the middle. The CDR3 is 14 amino acids. CDR1 MNHEY and CDR2 SVGAGI come from the germline V gene. CDR3: CASSYSSYRTEAFF. For the CDR3, the DNA is TGTGCCAGCAGTTACTCTTCGTATCGGACTGAAGCTTTCTTT.

This chain uses TRBV28 with TRBJ2-1; D is ambiguous. From germline, CDR1 is MDHEN and CDR2 SYDVKM. Trimming took 5 bases from V and 0 from J, leaving 11 bases between them. This CDR3 has 15 residues. The chain's CDR3 is CASSPSPSSYNEQFF. DNA of the CDR3: TGTGCCAGCAGTCCCTCCCCCTCCTCCTACAATGAGCAGTTCTTC.

This clone was observed a handful of times. V and J are TRBV24-1 and TRBJ2-2, with TRBD2 as a possible D gene (6 bases). Deletions cut 9 bases from V and 6 bases from J, with 10 bases between. This CDR3 is 12 amino acids long. The germline CDR1 and CDR2 sequences are KGHDR and SFDVKD. In DNA, the CDR3 is TGTGCCACCGGGCCGGGGGCCGGGGAGCTGTTTTTT. This codes for CATGPGAGELFF.

The gene calls are TRBV4-1 and TRBJ2-1, with 8 bases matching TRBD2. With V trimmed by 0 bases and J by 6 bases, 13 bases remained unmatched. CDR1 and CDR2 (germline): MGHRA, YSYEKL. CDR3 length: 18 residues. The CDR3 coding sequence is TGCGCCAGCAGCCAAGATCTTGTTCGGGAGGGCCTCGGCAATGAGCAGTTCTTC. It encodes CASSQDLVREGLGNEQFF.

The chain recombines TRBV6-5 with TRBJ1-4; no firm D call. Germline assignment: CDR1 MNHEY and CDR2 SVGAGI. V was shortened by 6 bases and J by 5 bases, with 10 bases between the two germline ends. The CDR3 totals 13 residues. In DNA form, the CDR3 reads TGTGCCAGCAGAACAGCCCGGAATGAAAAACTGTTTTTT. Residues: CASRTARNEKLFF.

The V gene is TRBV7-9, the J gene TRBJ1-5; the D is unclear. V lost 1 base and J 5 bases, leaving 15 bases between the germline ends. CDR1 is SEHNR and CDR2 is FQNEAQ in the germline V gene (reference sequence). The CDR3 sequence is 16 residues long. The CDR3 spells CASSLGLWRADQPQHF. DNA for the CDR3: TGTGCCAGCAGCTTAGGTCTTTGGAGGGCTGATCAGCCCCAGCATTTT.

The rearrangement joins TRBV6-1 to TRBJ1-5; weak D call: TRBD1 (5 bases). Germline V gives CDR1 MNHNS, CDR2 SASEGT. The CDR3 runs to 17 residues. V lost 0 bases to trimming and J lost 0 bases, with 12 bases between them. The CDR3 loop reads CASSEARGRYSNQPQHF. The CDR3, as DNA: TGTGCCAGCAGTGAAGCGCGGGGACGGTATAGCAATCAGCCCCAGCATTTT.

The chain links TRBV19 to TRBJ1-3; D gene ambiguous. V was shortened by 0 bases and J by 0 bases, with 9 bases between the two germline ends. The germline V gene has CDR1 LNHDA and CDR2 SQIVND (reference sequence). The CDR3 totals 16 residues. The DNA of the CDR3 is TGTGCCAGTAGTATAGAAGCAGGCCCCTCTGGAAACACCATATATTTT. Encoded protein: CASSIEAGPSGNTIYF.

V usage is TRBV6-5 and J usage is TRBJ1-1, with 7 positions matching TRBD1. Germline V gene data show CDR1 as MNHEY and CDR2 as SVGAGI. With V trimmed by 4 bases and J by 1 base, 3 bases remained unmatched. The CDR3 length is 14 residues. The CDR3 here is CASSSRDRNTEAFF. The CDR3 bases are TGTGCCAGCAGTTCCAGGGACAGGAACACTGAAGCTTTCTTT.

This sequence joins TRBV5-1 and TRBJ2-2, with D perhaps TRBD1 (5 bases). The length of the CDR3 is 14 residues. In germline, CDR1 is SGHRS, CDR2 YFSETQ. The V gene lost 4 bases and the J gene lost 3 bases, with 10 bases spanning the gap. The CDR3 DNA sequence: TGCGCCAGCAGCCGCGAAGGGGACACCGGGGAGCTGTTTTTT. The encoded protein is CASSREGDTGELFF.

V is TRBV2 and J is TRBJ2-6; TRBD1 is a possible D gene (5 bases). The germline V and J ends were trimmed by 11 bases and 0 bases, with 14 bases remaining between them. In germline, CDR1 is SNHLY, CDR2 FYNNEI. CDR3 length: 15 amino acids. CDR3: CASTTDYSGANVLTF. The CDR3 DNA sequence: TGTGCCTCCACGACAGATTACTCTGGGGCCAACGTCCTGACTTTC.

In its sample, this clone was seen once. Its ends do not fully match the called genes, so a read error is possible. The chain uses TRBV28 and TRBJ1-4, with 8 bases aligning to TRBD1. CDR1 is MDHEN, CDR2 SYDVKM, per germline. The length of the CDR3 is 16 residues. CDR3 sequence reads: CASRSRTGKTIEKLFF. DNA for the CDR3: TGTGCCAGCAGGAGCCGGACAGGGAAGACTATTGAAAAACTGTTTTTT.

The V call is TRBV5-6, the J call TRBJ2-7, with TRBD2 matching 7 bases. Germline lookup yields CDR1 SGHDT and CDR2 YYEEEE. The CDR3 runs to 13 residues. V was pared by 0 bases and J by 7 bases, with 4 bases of the junction left unmatched. Here the CDR3 DNA reads TGTGCCAGCAGCTTGGGTTCAGCGGGGGAGCAGTACTTC. It yields the protein CASSLGSAGEQYF.